Each of the 29 T cell receptor beta chains below was sequenced from the same sample in a study of blood T cell repertoires in COVID-19. Here immunoSEQ multiplex PCR was the method, and the copy in TCRdb shows in-frame clones only, minus some. The table lists 150,000 to 200,000 clones, 84% of them singletons. Sequences were obtained from peripheral blood. Receptors originate from a woman in her 70s with COVID-19, enrolled during active disease.

This clone showed up just a few times. The chain recombines TRBV12-3 or TRBV12-4 with TRBJ1-5; no clear D gene. The CDR3 spans 13 residues. The V end was cut by 3 bases, the J end by 3 bases, with 6 bases between. CDR3 in amino acids: CASSFSNNQPQHF. Written as DNA, the CDR3 is TGTGCCAGCAGTTTTTCCAACAATCAGCCCCAGCATTTT.

The chain has TRBV28 and TRBJ1-5, with D possibly TRBD1 on 5 matching bases. Germline CDR1 is MDHEN and CDR2 is SYDVKM. V lost 6 bases and J 2 bases, leaving 11 bases between the germline ends. The CDR3 sequence is 14 residues long. The CDR3 DNA reads TGTGCCAGCAGGGGCAGGGAGGGCAATCAGCCCCAGCATTTT. Amino acids: CASRGREGNQPQHF.

This chain joins TRBV28 and TRBJ1-2; D gene uncertain. This CDR3 region has 12 residues. Trimming stripped 2 bases from V and 7 bases from J, with 8 bases between. Germline assignment: CDR1 MDHEN and CDR2 SYDVKM. The CDR3 sequence: CASSLIESGYTF. The CDR3 region has the DNA TGTGCCAGCAGTTTAATAGAGTCTGGCTACACCTTC.

V and J are TRBV7-2 and TRBJ2-5; perhaps TRBD2 as D (6 bases). From germline, CDR1 is SGHTA and CDR2 FQGNSA. This CDR3 has 15 residues. Deletions cut 1 base from V and 4 bases from J, with 13 bases between. CDR3 protein: CASSLGGTAGETQYF. For the CDR3, the DNA is TGTGCCAGCAGCTTAGGGGGGACTGCTGGAGAGACCCAGTACTTC.

The chain carries TRBV27 and TRBJ1-2, with D tentatively TRBD1 (5 bases). Per the germline V gene, CDR1 is MNHEY and CDR2 is SMNVEV (reference sequence). This CDR3 contains 13 residues. V was trimmed by 11 bases and J by 8 bases, leaving 21 bases between them. The DNA of the CDR3 is TGTGCCTCGTACGGGGGACCCGGGGTGGGCTACACCTTC. Its protein product is CASYGGPGVGYTF.

The V gene is TRBV11-2, the J gene TRBJ2-1; no reliable D call. CDR3 length: 12 amino acids. Trimming took off 1 base at V and 5 bases at J, with 3 bases between the two ends. Looked up from germline, CDR1 is SGHAT and CDR2 is FQNNGV. CDR3 sequence (DNA): TGTGCCAGCAGCTTAGGTAACAATGAGCAGTTCTTC. This codes for CASSLGNNEQFF.

The rearrangement uses TRBV30 and TRBJ1-5; 8 bases line up with TRBD1. The germline gives CDR1 GTSNPN, CDR2 SVGIG (reference sequence). This CDR3 contains 14 residues. The V segment lost 4 bases and the J segment 6 bases; nucleotides outside the gene matches: 8. This CDR3 reads CAWNQQGGAQPQHF. The CDR3 region has the DNA TGTGCCTGGAACCAACAGGGGGGAGCTCAGCCCCAGCATTTT.

The chain uses TRBV27 and TRBJ1-2, with TRBD1 matching over 8 bases. With V trimmed by 6 bases and J by 8 bases, 8 bases remained unmatched. CDR1 and CDR2 from the germline V gene are MNHEY and SMNVEV (reference sequence). The CDR3 has 13 residues. CDR3 sequence: CASRSTGVGGYTF. The CDR3 DNA sequence: TGTGCCAGCAGATCGACAGGGGTAGGCGGCTACACCTTC.

V usage is TRBV10-3 and J usage is TRBJ1-1; TRBD1 might be the D (5 bases). This CDR3 is built from 15 residues. Trimming took 5 bases from V and 0 from J, leaving 13 bases between them. CDR1 ENHRY and CDR2 SYGVKD come from the germline V gene. The CDR3 region is CAISTGVGLNTEAFF. As DNA, the CDR3 is TGTGCCATCAGTACGGGGGTGGGACTGAACACTGAAGCTTTCTTT.

The chain combines TRBV27 with TRBJ2-3; D perhaps matches TRBD2 (6 bases). This CDR3 spans 13 amino acids. Per germline, CDR1 MNHEY and CDR2 SMNVEV (reference sequence). The V gene lost 6 bases and the J gene lost 6 bases, with 13 bases spanning the gap. CDR3 amino acids: CASSGGDGDTQYF. In DNA, the CDR3 is TGTGCCAGCAGCGGAGGGGATGGGGATACGCAGTATTTT.

The CDR3 sequence is CASSFPRDRRSGANVLTF. The CDR3 DNA reads as TGTGCCAGCAGTTTTCCCCGGGACAGAAGATCTGGGGCCAACGTCCTGACTTTC. V is TRBV28 and J is TRBJ2-6, with 7 nucleotides matching TRBD1. With 3 bases clipped from V and 1 base from J, the junction kept 9 bases outside the gene matches. Per the germline V gene, CDR1 is MDHEN and CDR2 is SYDVKM. CDR3 length equals 18 residues.

V usage is TRBV2 and J usage is TRBJ2-7, with no clear D. Germline CDR1 is SNHLY and CDR2 is FYNNEI. The CDR3 sequence is 11 residues long. V was shortened by 7 bases and J by 5 bases, with 9 bases between the two germline ends. The CDR3 sequence is CASKLRDEQYF. The DNA of the CDR3 is TGTGCCAGCAAATTAAGAGACGAGCAGTACTTC.

This clone occurred once. In nucleotides, the CDR3 is TGTGCCAGTCAAGATACCTATCGGACAGGACGAGGCCGAGAGCAGTACTTC. Protein sequence: CASQDTYRTGRGREQYF. This chain joins TRBV19 and TRBJ2-7, with 7 bases fitting TRBD1. J was trimmed by 7 bases and V by 8 bases; bases with no gene match: 23. From germline, CDR1 is LNHDA and CDR2 SQIVND (reference sequence). The CDR3 totals 17 residues.

This clone was counted a few times. The rearrangement uses TRBV28 and TRBJ2-3; no firm D call. There are 15 residues in the CDR3. Germline assignment: CDR1 MDHEN and CDR2 SYDVKM. V lost 5 bases and J lost 10, with 22 bases in between. The CDR3 reads CASSPRLSSPLAQYF. DNA of the CDR3: TGTGCCAGCAGTCCTCGCCTCTCGAGCCCCTTGGCGCAGTATTTT.

The V call is TRBV4-1, the J call TRBJ1-5, with D possibly TRBD1 on 5 matching bases. The CDR3 loop spans 16 amino acids. CDR1 is MGHRA, CDR2 YSYEKL, per germline. Trimming pared 3 bases from V and 4 bases from J, leaving 16 bases between. The CDR3 DNA sequence: TGCGCCAGCAGCCATTCTCCAGACAGCTATAATCAGCCCCAGCATTTT. Protein sequence: CASSHSPDSYNQPQHF.

The chain has TRBV5-5 and TRBJ2-7; D is uncertain. There are 13 residues in the CDR3. Looked up from germline, CDR1 is SGHKS and CDR2 is YYEKEE (reference sequence). Trimming took 0 bases from V and 3 from J, leaving 7 bases between them. The CDR3, as DNA: TGTGCCAGCAGCTTGGTTGTCGGCTACGAGCAGTACGTC. This gives the protein CASSLVVGYEQYV.

The V call is TRBV2, the J call TRBJ2-7; no clear D. V was cut by 4 bases and J by 3 bases, with 13 bases left in between. The germline CDR1 and CDR2 sequences are SNHLY and FYNNEI. The CDR3 sequence is 14 residues long. CDR3 nucleotide sequence: TGTGCCAGCAGTGCTCTCAGAACCCTCTACGAGCAGTACTTC. This encodes CASSALRTLYEQYF.

The CDR3 nucleotides read TGTGCCATCAGTGGGGATACAGGGGGCTACTATGGCTACACCTTC. Protein product: CAISGDTGGYYGYTF. V is TRBV10-3 and J is TRBJ1-2; 9 bases fit TRBD1. Unmatched junction bases numbered 6, after V lost 4 bases and J lost 3 bases. The CDR3 length is 15 residues. In germline, CDR1 is ENHRY, CDR2 SYGVKD.

This clone has just a few counts. The chain uses TRBV7-9 and TRBJ1-1, with D maybe TRBD1 (5 bases). The germline V and J ends were trimmed by 4 bases and 0 bases, with 9 bases remaining between them. Germline loops: CDR1 SEHNR, CDR2 FQNEAQ (reference sequence). The CDR3 totals 14 residues. The CDR3 nucleotides read TGTGCCAGCAGCTCAGGGAATGTGAACACTGAAGCTTTCTTT. Its translation is CASSSGNVNTEAFF. The full variable domain, in which reference TRBV7-9 and TRBJ1-1 provide the parts outside the CDR3, is DTGVSQNPRHKITKRGQNVTFRCDPISEHNRLYWYRQTLGQGPEFLTYFQNEAQLEKSRLLSDRFSAERPKGSFSTLEIQRTEQGDSAMYLCASSSGNVNTEAFFGQGTRLTVV.

The genes are TRBV10-3 and TRBJ2-3; 8 positions agree with TRBD1. The CDR3 has 14 residues. Unmatched junction bases numbered 2, after V lost 0 bases and J lost 6 bases. The germline gives CDR1 ENHRY, CDR2 SYGVKD. The CDR3, as DNA: TGTGCCATCAGTGAGTCCAGGGGGCTGGATACGCAGTATTTT. Protein product: CAISESRGLDTQYF.

The chain joins TRBV28 to TRBJ1-6; weak D call: TRBD1 (5 bases). The V and J ends lost 2 bases and 13 bases respectively, with 9 bases between them. This CDR3 comprises 12 residues. Per the germline V gene, CDR1 is MDHEN and CDR2 is SYDVKM. CDR3 coding DNA: TGTGCCAGCAGTTTAGTCGGGGGGCCCCTCCACTTT. Residues: CASSLVGGPLHF.

J is TRBJ1-2 and V is TRBV9, with 7 bases matching TRBD1. The trim removed 3 bases at V and 4 bases at J, leaving 9 bases unmatched. The CDR3 is made up of 15 amino acids. Per the germline V gene, CDR1 is SGDLS and CDR2 is YYNGEE. Written as DNA, the CDR3 is TGTGCCAGCAGCGAGGGGGCTAGGGACGCCTATGGCTACACCTTC. Protein: CASSEGARDAYGYTF.

The chain is built from TRBV6-5 and TRBJ1-2; D not resolved. V was shortened by 0 bases and J by 0 bases, with 8 bases between the two germline ends. The germline CDR1 and CDR2 sequences are MNHEY and SVGAGI. The CDR3 has 15 amino acids. Here the CDR3 DNA reads TGTGCCAGCAGTTACTCCCAGGTCCCTAACTATGGCTACACCTTC. Its translation: CASSYSQVPNYGYTF.

The V call is TRBV27, the J call TRBJ2-2, with 7 bases identical to TRBD2. The trim removed 2 bases at V and 0 bases at J, leaving 6 bases unmatched. Germline values: CDR1 MNHEY, CDR2 SMNVEV (reference sequence). The CDR3 is made up of 17 amino acids. This CDR3 is CASSLRLAWANTGELFF. The DNA of the CDR3 is TGTGCCAGCAGTTTAAGACTAGCCTGGGCGAACACCGGGGAGCTGTTTTTT.

This chain links TRBV27 with TRBJ2-5; 12 bases align to TRBD2. The ends lost 6 bases at V and 6 bases at J; junction bases unmatched: 5. The CDR3 consists of 14 residues. Germline lookup yields CDR1 MNHEY and CDR2 SMNVEV (reference sequence). The DNA for the CDR3 is TGTGCCAGCAGGTCTAGCGGGGGGGCTAAGACCCAGTACTTC. Translated, it gives CASRSSGGAKTQYF.

This chain joins TRBV5-1 and TRBJ2-7; no firm D call. The CDR3 totals 11 residues. CDR1 is SGHRS, CDR2 YFSETQ, per germline. V was clipped by 7 bases and J by 6 bases, with 11 bases between them. CDR3 sequence: CASSPPGEQYF. In nucleotides, the CDR3 is TGCGCCAGCTCCCCCCCCGGCGAGCAGTACTTC. Full variable domain (missing parts from reference TRBV5-1 and TRBJ2-7): KAGVTQTPRYLIKTRGQQVTLSCSPISGHRSVSWYQQTPGQGLQFLFEYFSETQRNKGNFPGRFSGRQFSNSRSEMNVSTLELGDSALYLCASSPPGEQYFGPGTRLTVT.

The chain links TRBV7-2 to TRBJ2-5; 9 bases line up with TRBD2. This CDR3 has 14 residues. Looked up from germline, CDR1 is SGHTA and CDR2 is FQGNSA. V dropped 4 bases and J dropped 1; count of bases not matched to a gene: 1. CDR3: CASSYSGSQETQYF. The CDR3 region has the DNA TGTGCCAGCAGCTATAGCGGGAGCCAAGAGACCCAGTACTTC.

This chain connects TRBV10-3 to TRBJ2-2; no definite D call. This CDR3 contains 12 residues. V was trimmed by 4 bases and J by 5 bases, leaving 5 bases between them. Germline-derived CDR1 and CDR2 are ENHRY and SYGVKD. CDR3 amino acids: CAISGLTGELFF. CDR3 DNA: TGTGCCATCAGTGGGCTTACCGGGGAGCTGTTTTTT.

V usage is TRBV30 and J usage is TRBJ2-1, with D perhaps matching TRBD2 (5 bases). This CDR3 has 12 residues. V lost 4 bases and J 7 bases, leaving 11 bases between the germline ends. CDR1 is GTSNPN, CDR2 SVGIG, per germline (reference sequence). The CDR3 spells CAWTEGRNEQFF. The CDR3 DNA sequence: TGTGCCTGGACCGAAGGGAGAAATGAGCAGTTCTTC.